This TCR beta chain was observed in a study of blood T cell repertoires in COVID-19. Overall study context: Samples representing acute and convalescent COVID-19 were sourced from the United States, Italy and Spain. T cells, B-cell-depleted T cells, or PBMCs provided the cDNA or gDNA that served as material.

V was pared by 4 bases and J by 6 bases, with 8 bases of the junction left unmatched. CDR1 and CDR2 (germline): GTSNPN, SVGIG (reference sequence). The CDR3 is 14 residues long. In the authors' workflow: Nucleated cell counts were estimated from reference gene primer amplification. Data came from immunoSEQ multiplex PCR; TCRdb stores just in-frame clones and leaves some out. V and J calls and clone size are given by that table; D and trimming were obtained from the DNA. Of some 290,000 clones listed, approximately 82% are singletons. This clone was seen a few times. The source is a man aged 55 to 70 who had recovered from COVID-19. The gene calls are TRBV30 and TRBJ2-7, with 11 positions matching TRBD2. The sequencing sample was made of peripheral blood. The CDR3 DNA follows: TGTGCCTGGAACCAACTAGCGGGAGTAGGCGAGCAGTACTTC. This encodes CAWNQLAGVGEQYF.